A single T cell receptor (beta chain) is shown here with its context. The data were taken from a study of blood T cell repertoires in COVID-19. Study information: Acute and convalescent COVID-19 specimens originated in the United States, Italy and Spain. PBMCs, B-cell-depleted T cells, or T cells were the source of the cDNA or gDNA that made up the material.

The authors' processing: Amplifying reference gene primers gave estimates of nucleated cell counts. Assay: immunoSEQ multiplex PCR; the TCRdb copy retains only in-frame clones and omits some. The V and J calls and clone size are taken from that table; D and trimming were inferred from the DNA. The sample yields over 110,000 clones, 88% seen once. Germline lookup yields CDR1 ENHRY and CDR2 SYGVKD. This CDR3 has 14 residues. The trim removed 5 bases at V and 2 bases at J, leaving 4 bases unmatched. The V call is TRBV10-3, the J call TRBJ2-7, with TRBD2 matching 9 bases. The source material was peripheral blood. The sequence came from a human donor in a cohort sampled during active COVID-19. CDR3 sequence reads: CAISKGLAAYEQYF. The CDR3 bases are TGTGCCATCAGTAAGGGACTAGCAGCCTACGAGCAGTACTTC.